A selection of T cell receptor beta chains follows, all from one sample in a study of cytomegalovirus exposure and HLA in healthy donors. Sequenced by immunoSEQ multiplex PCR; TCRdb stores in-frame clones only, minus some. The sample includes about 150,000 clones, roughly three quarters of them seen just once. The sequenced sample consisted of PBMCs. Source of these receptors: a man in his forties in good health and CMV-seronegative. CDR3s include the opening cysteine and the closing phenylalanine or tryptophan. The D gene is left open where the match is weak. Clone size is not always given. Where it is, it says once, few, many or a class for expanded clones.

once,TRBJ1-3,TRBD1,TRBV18,TGTGCCAGCTCACGGGACAGTCTTGACTCTGGAAACACCATATATTTT,CASSRDSLDSGNTIYF
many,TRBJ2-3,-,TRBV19,TGTGCCAGTAGTCACAACGGGGGTGATACGCAGTATTTT,CASSHNGGDTQYF
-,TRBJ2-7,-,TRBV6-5,TGTGCCAGCAACCCAGTCGCTCACGGGTTCGACGAGCAGTACTTC,CASNPVAHGFDEQYF
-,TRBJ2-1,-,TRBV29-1,TGCAGCGTTGGCACTAGTTCCCACGAGCAGTTCTTC,CSVGTSSHEQFF
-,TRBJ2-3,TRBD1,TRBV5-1,TGCGCCAGCAGCACCGGACAGGGCCGCACAGATACGCAGTATTTT,CASSTGQGRTDTQYF
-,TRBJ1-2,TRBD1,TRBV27,TGTGCCAGCAGTAGGACAGGGCTCTTCTATGGCTACACCTTC,CASSRTGLFYGYTF
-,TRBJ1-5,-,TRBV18,TGTGCCAGCTCACCACAAAAGGGGGGCAATCAGCCCCAGCATTTT,CASSPQKGGNQPQHF
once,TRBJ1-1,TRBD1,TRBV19,TGTGCCAGTAGCCTCACTTGGACAGGGAACACTGAAGCTTTCTTT,CASSLTWTGNTEAFF
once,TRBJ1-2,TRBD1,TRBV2,TGTGCCAGCAGTGTCACAGGGGGAGAAGATGGCTACACCTTC,CASSVTGGEDGYTF
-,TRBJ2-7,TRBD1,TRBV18,TGTGCCAGCTCACCGCCAGGGGGCTACGAGCAGTACTTC,CASSPPGGYEQYF
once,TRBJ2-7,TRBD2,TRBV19,TGTGCCAGCCGGAGGAGCGGGGAGGCCTACGAGCAGTACTTC,CASRRSGEAYEQYF
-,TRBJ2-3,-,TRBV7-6,TGTGCCAGCAGCTTAGATAGCGCACCCTCGACAGATACGCAGTATTTT,CASSLDSAPSTDTQYF
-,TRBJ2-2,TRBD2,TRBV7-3,TGTGCCAGCAGCTTAATCGGTGCGGGAGGGAACACCGGGGAGCTGTTTTTT,CASSLIGAGGNTGELFF
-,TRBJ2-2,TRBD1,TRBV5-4,TGTGCCAGCAGCCAGGACAGGGGCGACACCGGGGAGCTGTTTTTT,CASSQDRGDTGELFF
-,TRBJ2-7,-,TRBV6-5,TGTGCCAGCAGTTACGGGCAATCCTCGGGGGAGCAGTACTTC,CASSYGQSSGEQYF
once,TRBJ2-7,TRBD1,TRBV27,TGTGCCAGCAGTTTCCTGGACAGGACCTACGAGCAGTACTTC,CASSFLDRTYEQYF
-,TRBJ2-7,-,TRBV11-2,TGTGCCAGCAGCTTGGTAACCGGCGAGCAGTACTTC,CASSLVTGEQYF
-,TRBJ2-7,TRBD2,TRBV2,TGTGCCAGCCATAGGTCGAGCGGGGACGAGCAGTACTTC,CASHRSSGDEQYF
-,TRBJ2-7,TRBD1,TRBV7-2,TGTGCCAGCAGTCCAGGGGGTGGTTTCCACGAGCAGTACTTC,CASSPGGGFHEQYF
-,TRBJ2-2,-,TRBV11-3,TGTGCCAGCAGCTCCCCCGAGGGCCGCACCGGGGAGCTGTTTTTT,CASSSPEGRTGELFF
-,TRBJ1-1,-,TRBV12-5,TGTGCTAGTGGTTTCGGGAACACTGAAGCTTTCTTT,CASGFGNTEAFF
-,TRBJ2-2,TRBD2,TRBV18,TGTGCCAGCTCACGGACTAGCGGATACCATTTTCCCGGGGAGCTGTTTTTT,CASSRTSGYHFPGELFF
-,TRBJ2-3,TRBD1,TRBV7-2,TGTGCCAGCAGCTTGAACAGGGGGTTTCCCACAGATACGCAGTATTTT,CASSLNRGFPTDTQYF
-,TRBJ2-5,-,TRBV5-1,TGCGCCAGGGTCCGGGTCAGGGGACAAGAGACCCAGTACTTC,CARVRVRGQETQYF
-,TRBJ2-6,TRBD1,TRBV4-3,TGCGCCAGCAGCCGCGGACAGGGGGCAGGAGGGGCCAACGTCCTGACTTTC,CASSRGQGAGGANVLTF
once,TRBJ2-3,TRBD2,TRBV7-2,TGTGCCAGCAGCAAAGACGCTAGCGGGAGAGGAAAAGATACGCAGTATTTT,CASSKDASGRGKDTQYF
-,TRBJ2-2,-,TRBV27,TGTGCCAGCAGCCCTCTCGGGCGGGGAAGGATCGCGAACACCGGGGAGCTGTTTTTT,CASSPLGRGRIANTGELFF
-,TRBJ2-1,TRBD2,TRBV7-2,TGTGCCAGCAGTAGGAGGACTAGTTTCTACAATGAGCAGTTCTTC,CASSRRTSFYNEQFF
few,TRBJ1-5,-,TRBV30,TGTGCCTGGAGTGTGGGGGGTATTGATCAGCCCCAGCATTTT,CAWSVGGIDQPQHF
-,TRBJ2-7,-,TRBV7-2,TGTGCCAGCAGCTTAACCCCCTCTAGCGTCTACGAGCAGTACTTC,CASSLTPSSVYEQYF
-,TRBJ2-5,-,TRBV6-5,TGTGCCAGCAGTTACTCAGGGACTCCAGAGACCCAGTACTTC,CASSYSGTPETQYF
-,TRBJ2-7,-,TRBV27,TGTGCCAGCAGTTTAGCTACAGGGTTCTACGAGCAGTACTTC,CASSLATGFYEQYF
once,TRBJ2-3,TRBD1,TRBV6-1,TGTGCCAGCCGGCGTTCGGCAGGGGGCCCAGATACGCAGTATTTT,CASRRSAGGPDTQYF
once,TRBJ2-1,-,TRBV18,TGTGCCAGCTCACCTAGCGGCACCGACAACAATGAGCAGTTCTTC,CASSPSGTDNNEQFF
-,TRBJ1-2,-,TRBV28,TGTGCCAGCAGTTTAGCCAGGGATGGCTACACCTTC,CASSLARDGYTF
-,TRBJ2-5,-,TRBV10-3,TGTGCCATCAGTGGCGACTTGAATGAAGAGACCCAGTACTTC,CAISGDLNEETQYF
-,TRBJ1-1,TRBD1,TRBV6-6,TGTGCCAGCAGTTCTTGGACAGGGGTCAACACTGAAGCTTTCTTT,CASSSWTGVNTEAFF
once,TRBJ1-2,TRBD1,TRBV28,TGTGCCAGCACCCCAGGGACAGGGGTCAACTATGGCTACACCTTC,CASTPGTGVNYGYTF